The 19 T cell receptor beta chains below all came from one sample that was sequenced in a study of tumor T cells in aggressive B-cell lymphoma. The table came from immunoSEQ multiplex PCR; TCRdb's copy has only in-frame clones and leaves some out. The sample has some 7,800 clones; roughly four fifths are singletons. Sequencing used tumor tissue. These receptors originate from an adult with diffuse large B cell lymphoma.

The CDR3 here is CSVLTGDAKNIQYF. For the CDR3, the DNA is TGCAGCGTCCTAACAGGGGATGCCAAAAACATTCAGTACTTC. The V and J genes are TRBV29-1 and TRBJ2-4, with 7 nucleotides matching TRBD1. Germline V lookup: CDR1 SQVTM, CDR2 ANQGSEA. The CDR3 contains 14 residues. With V trimmed by 6 bases and J by 1 base, 6 bases remained unmatched.

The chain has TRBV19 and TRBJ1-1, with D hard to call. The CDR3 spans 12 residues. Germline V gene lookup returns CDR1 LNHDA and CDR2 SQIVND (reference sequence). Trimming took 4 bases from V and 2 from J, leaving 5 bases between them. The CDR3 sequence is CASSTTNTEAFF. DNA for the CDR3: TGTGCCAGTAGTACCACAAACACTGAAGCTTTCTTT.

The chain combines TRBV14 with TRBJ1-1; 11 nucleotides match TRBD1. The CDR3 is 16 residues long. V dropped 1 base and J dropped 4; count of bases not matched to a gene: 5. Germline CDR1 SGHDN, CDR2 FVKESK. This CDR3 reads CASSQAGTGGGTEAFF. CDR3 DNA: TGTGCCAGCAGCCAAGCAGGGACAGGGGGGGGCACTGAAGCTTTCTTT.

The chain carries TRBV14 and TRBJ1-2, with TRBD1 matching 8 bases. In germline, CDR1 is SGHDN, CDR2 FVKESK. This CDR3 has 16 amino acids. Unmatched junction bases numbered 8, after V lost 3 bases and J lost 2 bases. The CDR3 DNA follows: TGTGCCAGCAGCCAGTACGGGACAGGCCTCAACTATGGCTACACCTTC. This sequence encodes CASSQYGTGLNYGYTF.

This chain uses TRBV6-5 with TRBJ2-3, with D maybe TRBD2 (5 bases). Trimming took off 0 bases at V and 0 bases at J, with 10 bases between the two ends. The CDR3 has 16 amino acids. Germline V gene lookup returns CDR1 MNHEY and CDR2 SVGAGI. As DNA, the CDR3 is TGTGCCAGCAGTTACTCGAGGGTAACTAGCACAGATACGCAGTATTTT. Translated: CASSYSRVTSTDTQYF.

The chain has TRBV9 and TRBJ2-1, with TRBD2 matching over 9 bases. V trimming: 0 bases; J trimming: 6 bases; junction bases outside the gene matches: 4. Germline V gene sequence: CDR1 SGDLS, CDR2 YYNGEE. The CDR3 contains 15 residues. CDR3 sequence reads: CASSVVAGAPNEQFF. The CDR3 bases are TGTGCCAGCAGCGTAGTAGCGGGGGCCCCCAATGAGCAGTTCTTC.

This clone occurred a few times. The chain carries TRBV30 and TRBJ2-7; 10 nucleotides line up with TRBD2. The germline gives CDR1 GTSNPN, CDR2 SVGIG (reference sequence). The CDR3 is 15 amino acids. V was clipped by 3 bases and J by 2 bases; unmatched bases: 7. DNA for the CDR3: TGTGCCTGGAGCGAATTCAGCGGGAGGGCCTACGAGCAGTACTTC. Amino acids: CAWSEFSGRAYEQYF.

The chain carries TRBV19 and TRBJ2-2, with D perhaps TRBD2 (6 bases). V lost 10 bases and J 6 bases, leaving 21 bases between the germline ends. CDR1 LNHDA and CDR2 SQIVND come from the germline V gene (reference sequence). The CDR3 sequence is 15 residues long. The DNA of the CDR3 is TGTGCCACCGCGGATGAGGGGTGGGGGGCCGGGGAGCTGTTTTTT. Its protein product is CATADEGWGAGELFF.

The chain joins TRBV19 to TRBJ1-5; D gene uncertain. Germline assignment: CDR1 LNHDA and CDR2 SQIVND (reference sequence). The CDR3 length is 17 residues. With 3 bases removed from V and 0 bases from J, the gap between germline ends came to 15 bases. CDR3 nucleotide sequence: TGTGCCAGTAGTATCCCGAACACGCAATATAGCAATCAGCCCCAGCATTTT. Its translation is CASSIPNTQYSNQPQHF.

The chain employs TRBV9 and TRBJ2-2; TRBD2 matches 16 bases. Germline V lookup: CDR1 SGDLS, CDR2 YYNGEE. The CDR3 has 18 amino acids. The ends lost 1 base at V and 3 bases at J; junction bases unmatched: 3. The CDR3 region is CASSVMGLAGGYTGELFF. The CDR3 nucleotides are TGTGCCAGCAGCGTAATGGGACTAGCGGGGGGGTACACCGGGGAGCTGTTTTTT.

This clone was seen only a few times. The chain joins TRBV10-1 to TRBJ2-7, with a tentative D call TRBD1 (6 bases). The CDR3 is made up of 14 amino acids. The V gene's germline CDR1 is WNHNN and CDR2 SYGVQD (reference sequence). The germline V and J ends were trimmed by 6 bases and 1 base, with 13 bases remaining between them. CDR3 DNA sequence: TGCGCCAGCAGCTTGGGCAGGGGTTCCTACGAGCAGTACTTC. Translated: CASSLGRGSYEQYF.

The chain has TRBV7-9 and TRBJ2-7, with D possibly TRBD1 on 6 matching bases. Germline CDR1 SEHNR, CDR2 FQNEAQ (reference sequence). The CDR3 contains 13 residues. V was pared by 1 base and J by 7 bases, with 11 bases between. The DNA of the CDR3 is TGTGCCAGCAGCTTAGACACAGGGTGGGAGCAGTACGTC. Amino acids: CASSLDTGWEQYV.

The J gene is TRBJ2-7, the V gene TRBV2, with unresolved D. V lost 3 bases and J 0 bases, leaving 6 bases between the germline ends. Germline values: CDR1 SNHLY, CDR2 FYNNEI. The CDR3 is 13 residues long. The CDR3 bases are TGTGCCAGCAGTGATGTAGACTCCTACGAGCAGTACGTC. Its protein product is CASSDVDSYEQYV.

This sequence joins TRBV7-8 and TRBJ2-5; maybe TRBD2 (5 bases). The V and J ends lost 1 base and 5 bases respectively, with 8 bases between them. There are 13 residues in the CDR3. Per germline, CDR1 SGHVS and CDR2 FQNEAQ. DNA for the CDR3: TGTGCCAGCAGCTTAGATTGGGAGGAGACCCAGTACTTC. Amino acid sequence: CASSLDWEETQYF.

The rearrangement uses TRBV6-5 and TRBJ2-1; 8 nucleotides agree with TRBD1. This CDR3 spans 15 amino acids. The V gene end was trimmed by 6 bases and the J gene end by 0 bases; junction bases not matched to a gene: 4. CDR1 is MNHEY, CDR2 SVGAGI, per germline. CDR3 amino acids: CASSRTGNSYNEQFF. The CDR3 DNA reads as TGTGCCAGCAGCAGGACAGGGAACTCCTACAATGAGCAGTTCTTC.

Here the CDR3 DNA reads TGTGCCAGCAGCCAAGAGGACAGGCTCATAGCCAAAAACATTCAGTACTTC. Translated, it gives CASSQEDRLIAKNIQYF. V and J are TRBV4-2 and TRBJ2-4, with 7 bases fitting TRBD1. V lost 0 bases, J lost 0 bases, and 5 bases stayed unmatched. CDR3 size: 17 residues. Germline values: CDR1 LGHNA, CDR2 YNFKEQ.

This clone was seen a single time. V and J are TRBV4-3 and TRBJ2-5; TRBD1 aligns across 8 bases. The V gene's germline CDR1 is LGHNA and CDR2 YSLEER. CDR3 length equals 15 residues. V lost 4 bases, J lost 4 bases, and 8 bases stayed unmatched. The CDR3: CASSLAWTGRETQYF. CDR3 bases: TGCGCCAGCAGCCTTGCATGGACAGGGAGAGAGACCCAGTACTTC.

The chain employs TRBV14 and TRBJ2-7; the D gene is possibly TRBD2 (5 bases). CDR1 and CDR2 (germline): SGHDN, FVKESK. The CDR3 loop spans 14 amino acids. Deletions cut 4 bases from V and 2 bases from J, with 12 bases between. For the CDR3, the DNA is TGTGCCAGCAGCCTCCGCCGGGATCCCTACGAGCAGTACTTC. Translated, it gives CASSLRRDPYEQYF. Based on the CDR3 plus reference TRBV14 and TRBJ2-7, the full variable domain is EAGVTQFPSHSVIEKGQTVTLRCDPISGHDNLYWYRRVMGKEIKFLLHFVKESKQDESGMPNNRFLAERTGGTYSTLKVQPAELEDSGVYFCASSLRRDPYEQYFGPGTRLTVT.

In DNA form, the CDR3 reads TGTGCCAGCAGTCTCGATTGGAGGGCCTCCTACGAGCAGTACTTC. Translated: CASSLDWRASYEQYF. The genes are TRBV27 and TRBJ2-7; D may be TRBD2 (6 bases). The CDR3 sequence is 15 residues long. CDR1 is MNHEY and CDR2 is SMNVEV in the germline V gene (reference sequence). V was pared by 5 bases and J by 0 bases, with 14 bases between.